What follows is one T cell receptor (beta chain) and its context. Patients of the Seattle cohort, enrolled during active infection, were followed longitudinally. The data originate from a study of blood T cell repertoires in COVID-19. CDR1 is LGHDT and CDR2 is YNNKEL in the germline V gene (reference sequence). This CDR3 is built from 16 residues. V lost 0 bases and J lost 0, with 9 bases in between. Measured with immunoSEQ multiplex PCR; TCRdb has only the in-frame clones, and not every one. The sample yields nearly 350,000 clones, about 90% seen once. Source material: peripheral blood. The rearrangement links TRBV3-1 (or the pseudogene TRBV3-2) to TRBJ2-1, with a possible D match to TRBD2 (6 bases). This receptor was identified in a woman aged 45-60 years with COVID-19, enrolled during active disease. This CDR3 is CASSQEGGLSYNEQFF. Here the CDR3 DNA reads TGTGCCAGCAGCCAAGAGGGGGGACTCTCCTACAATGAGCAGTTCTTC.